The next 25 T cell receptor beta chains were all read from a single sample in a study of T cell responses to AZD1222 COVID-19 vaccine. TCRdb's copy holds only in-frame clones and misses some; the assay was immunoSEQ multiplex PCR. This sample has about 140,000 clones, with 85% to 90% found just once. The sequenced sample was peripheral blood, obtained on day 0 of AZD1222 vaccination. These receptors came from an adult in good health.

The chain is built from TRBV28 and TRBJ2-1; D may be TRBD2 (5 bases). The CDR3 sequence is 13 residues long. Germline V gene sequence: CDR1 MDHEN, CDR2 SYDVKM. V lost 11 bases to trimming and J lost 9 bases, with 20 bases between them. The CDR3 sequence: CASSAADISEQFF. The CDR3 DNA follows: TGTGCCTCCTCGGCAGCGGATATCTCTGAGCAGTTCTTC.

The chain combines TRBV19 with TRBJ1-1; TRBD1 matches 7 bases. The germline CDR1 and CDR2 sequences are LNHDA and SQIVND (reference sequence). Unmatched junction bases numbered 9, after V lost 8 bases and J lost 3 bases. The CDR3 loop spans 14 amino acids. For the CDR3, the DNA is TGTGCCAGTGTCAACCAGGGGGGCCACACTGAAGCTTTCTTT. It codes for CASVNQGGHTEAFF.

This sequence joins TRBV2 and TRBJ1-4, with D tentatively TRBD1 (5 bases). CDR1 is SNHLY, CDR2 FYNNEI, per germline. CDR3 length: 10 residues. The ends were cut back, 6 bases at V and 13 bases at J, with 9 bases in the middle. The CDR3 is CASRDGGLFF. DNA of the CDR3: TGTGCCAGCAGGGACGGGGGACTGTTTTTT.

V gene TRBV4-1 combines with J gene TRBJ1-1; possible D gene TRBD1, 6 bases. V shed 1 base and J shed 10 bases, with 16 bases lying between them. Germline V lookup: CDR1 MGHRA, CDR2 YSYEKL. The CDR3 runs to 14 residues. The DNA of the CDR3 is TGCGCCAGCAGCCAAGTTGGGGGGCAACGGGGAGCTTTCTTT. Translation gives CASSQVGGQRGAFF.

This clone has only a few counts. The CDR3 DNA sequence: TGCAGCGCCTCCGAGACAGGGGGCCCCGGGGAGCTGTTTTTT. Amino acids: CSASETGGPGELFF. The gene calls are TRBV29-1 and TRBJ2-2, with TRBD1 matching 10 bases. CDR1 SQVTM and CDR2 ANQGSEA come from the germline V gene. The CDR3 runs 14 residues. The ends lost 7 bases at V and 6 bases at J; junction bases unmatched: 8.

The V gene is TRBV29-1, the J gene TRBJ1-1; D unclear. V gave up 5 bases and J gave up 0 bases, with 4 bases separating them. Germline V lookup: CDR1 SQVTM, CDR2 ANQGSEA. The CDR3 totals 11 residues. This chain's CDR3 is CSVLLNTEAFF. CDR3 DNA: TGCAGCGTTTTATTGAACACTGAAGCTTTCTTT.

The V call is TRBV7-2, the J call TRBJ2-5; TRBD2 aligns across 8 bases. The CDR3 consists of 12 residues. Germline trimming cut 4 bases from V and 12 bases from J; bases unmatched to any gene: 7. The germline CDR1 and CDR2 sequences are SGHTA and FQGNSA. The CDR3 DNA is TGTGCCAGCAGCTCTTATAGCGGGGCGAAGTACTTC. It specifies CASSSYSGAKYF.

CDR3 bases: TGTGCCATCAGTGAGTCGGGGGCCCTCCAGCCCCAGCATTTT. Its protein product is CAISESGALQPQHF. V usage is TRBV10-3 and J usage is TRBJ1-5; TRBD1 is a possible D gene (6 bases). Trimming left V 0 bases short and J 7 bases short, with 10 bases between. The germline V gene encodes CDR1 ENHRY and CDR2 SYGVKD. The CDR3 has 14 residues.

In DNA form, the CDR3 reads TGTGCCAGCAGCCTACCGGGTTATAATGAAAAACTGTTTTTT. Protein: CASSLPGYNEKLFF. The chain combines TRBV3-1 (or the pseudogene TRBV3-2) with TRBJ1-4, with D hard to call. In germline, CDR1 is LGHDT, CDR2 YNNKEL (reference sequence). This CDR3 region has 14 residues. Deletions cut 4 bases from V and 4 bases from J, with 10 bases between.

This rearrangement joins TRBV30 to TRBJ2-7; TRBD2 matches at 9 bases. CDR3 length: 15 residues. The germline V gene encodes CDR1 GTSNPN and CDR2 SVGIG (reference sequence). V was pared by 0 bases and J by 6 bases, with 9 bases of the junction left unmatched. This CDR3 reads CAWSVLGGGAGEQYF. The CDR3 nucleotides read TGTGCCTGGAGTGTACTCGGCGGGGGGGCCGGCGAGCAGTACTTC.

The gene calls are TRBV10-2 and TRBJ2-2, with 9 positions matching TRBD2. Germline loops: CDR1 WSHSY, CDR2 SAAADI. After removal of 8 bases from V and 3 bases from J, the junction contained 10 bases not matched to a gene. The CDR3 has 16 residues. In DNA form, the CDR3 reads TGCGCCAGCCGTCGCGAGGGACTAGCCTACACCGGGGAGCTGTTTTTT. This codes for CASRREGLAYTGELFF.

The chain couples TRBV5-1 to TRBJ2-2, with D unclear. The CDR3 is 15 residues long. V was clipped by 0 bases and J by 0 bases, with 6 bases between them. The germline V gene encodes CDR1 SGHRS and CDR2 YFSETQ. In DNA form, the CDR3 reads TGCGCCAGCAGCTTGGTAACGGCGAACACCGGGGAGCTGTTTTTT. It specifies CASSLVTANTGELFF.

The rearrangement uses TRBV14 and TRBJ2-5; a weak D match, TRBD1 (5 bases). V dropped 3 bases and J dropped 5 bases, with 22 bases sitting between them. CDR1 and CDR2 (germline): SGHDN, FVKESK. The CDR3 sequence is 17 residues long. CDR3 sequence: CASSQGFLQVARETQYF. For the CDR3, the DNA is TGTGCCAGCAGCCAGGGGTTTCTACAGGTTGCTCGGGAGACCCAGTACTTC.

The chain combines TRBV4-1 with TRBJ1-4; D is uncertain. The CDR3 is made up of 18 amino acids. Germline CDR1 reads MGHRA; CDR2 reads YSYEKL. V lost 4 bases to trimming and J lost 0 bases, with 18 bases between them. This CDR3 reads CASSRKADSRATNEKLFF. CDR3 sequence (DNA): TGCGCCAGCAGCCGAAAAGCGGACTCACGAGCAACTAATGAAAAACTGTTTTTT.

This chain joins TRBV12-5 and TRBJ1-2; D possibly corresponds to TRBD1 (5 bases). Germline V gene lookup returns CDR1 LGHNT and CDR2 FRNRAP. The V gene lost 1 base and the J gene lost 8 bases, with 23 bases spanning the gap. This CDR3 comprises 17 residues. CDR3 nucleotides: TGTGCTAGTGGTTTGGCCGGGGACCGAATCCTGGGGGGAGGCTACACCTTC. Protein product: CASGLAGDRILGGGYTF.

The chain links TRBV28 to TRBJ2-3; D not resolved. V was pared by 2 bases and J by 4 bases, with 7 bases between. CDR3 length equals 13 residues. In germline, CDR1 is MDHEN, CDR2 SYDVKM. In DNA form, the CDR3 reads TGTGCCAGCAGTTTAATTGGCCCAGATACGCAGTATTTT. Translated, it gives CASSLIGPDTQYF. Using reference TRBV28 and TRBJ2-3 for the parts outside the CDR3, the full variable domain is DVKVTQSSRYLVKRTGEKVFLECVQDMDHENMFWYRQDPGLGLRLIYFSYDVKMKEKGDIPEGYSVSREKKERFSLILESASTNQTSMYLCASSLIGPDTQYFGPGTRLTVL.

The rearrangement uses TRBV12-3 or TRBV12-4 and TRBJ2-2; TRBD2 might be the D (5 bases). V was trimmed by 6 bases and J by 5 bases, leaving 7 bases between them. The CDR3 totals 12 residues. CDR3 residues: CASRWRTGELFF. CDR3 coding DNA: TGTGCCAGCAGATGGAGGACCGGGGAGCTGTTTTTT.

J is TRBJ1-1 and V is TRBV11-1; D not resolved. Germline V gene sequence: CDR1 SGHAT, CDR2 FQDESV (reference sequence). With 7 bases removed from V and 2 bases from J, the gap between germline ends came to 17 bases. The CDR3 extends over 15 amino acids. CDR3 nucleotide sequence: TGTGCCAGCAAAGGTGAGGGCAGAAGAAACACTGAAGCTTTCTTT. Residues: CASKGEGRRNTEAFF.

The J gene is TRBJ2-3, the V gene TRBV5-1; D remains ambiguous. V was cut by 7 bases and J by 2 bases, with 11 bases left in between. The CDR3 runs 13 residues. The germline gives CDR1 SGHRS, CDR2 YFSETQ. The chain's CDR3 is CASHLATTDTQYF. The CDR3 DNA sequence: TGCGCCAGCCACTTGGCGACCACAGATACGCAGTATTTT.

This chain joins TRBV29-1 and TRBJ2-5; D gene ambiguous. The CDR3 is 10 residues long. Germline V gives CDR1 SQVTM, CDR2 ANQGSEA. The V gene lost 7 bases and the J gene lost 3 bases, with 6 bases spanning the gap. DNA of the CDR3: TGCAGCGCCCTAGAAGAGACCCAGTACTTC. It is translated as CSALEETQYF. The full variable domain, in which reference TRBV29-1 and TRBJ2-5 provide the parts outside the CDR3, is SAVISQKPSRDICQRGTSLTIQCQVDSQVTMMFWYRQQPGQSLTLIATANQGSEATYESGFVIDKFPISRPNLTFSTLTVSNMSPEDSSIYLCSALEETQYFGPGTRLLVL.

V usage is TRBV5-4 and J usage is TRBJ1-3; 10 bases match TRBD1. CDR3 length equals 16 residues. The junction had 3 bases not matched to a gene; V was cut back by 3 bases and J by 0 bases. CDR1 is SGHNT and CDR2 is YYREEE in the germline V gene (reference sequence). As DNA, the CDR3 is TGTGCCAGCAGCTCCGGGACAGGGGCCTCTGGAAACACCATATATTTT. Amino acids: CASSSGTGASGNTIYF.

V gene TRBV18 combines with J gene TRBJ1-5; D is perhaps TRBD1 (5 bases). The germline V gene has CDR1 KGHSH and CDR2 LQKENI. The CDR3 consists of 16 residues. Trimming shortened V by 3 bases and J by 8 bases, and 20 bases separated the two germline ends. CDR3 region: CASSPSKAQGSEPQHF. The CDR3 coding sequence is TGTGCCAGCTCACCCTCTAAGGCCCAGGGATCCGAGCCCCAGCATTTT.

The chain carries TRBV9 and TRBJ2-7; 7 bases match TRBD1. The CDR3 loop spans 13 amino acids. The V gene end was trimmed by 2 bases and the J gene end by 7 bases; junction bases not matched to a gene: 6. The germline CDR1 and CDR2 sequences are SGDLS and YYNGEE. The CDR3 DNA reads as TGTGCCAGCAGCGTTACAGGGGCGAGTGAGCAGTACTTC. The encoded protein is CASSVTGASEQYF.

The chain is built from TRBV7-9 and TRBJ1-2; tentatively, D is TRBD1 (5 bases). This CDR3 region has 18 residues. V was trimmed by 8 bases and J by 8 bases, leaving 33 bases between them. Germline-derived CDR1 and CDR2 are SEHNR and FQNEAQ (reference sequence). CDR3 region: CASGATPGTGPIVPGYTF. DNA of the CDR3: TGTGCCAGCGGTGCCACCCCTGGAACAGGCCCCATCGTTCCGGGCTACACCTTC.

As DNA, the CDR3 is TGTGCCAGCATTGACCGCTTAGGGCTGAGCCGGGAGCAGTACTTC. It specifies CASIDRLGLSREQYF. The chain joins TRBV27 to TRBJ2-7; D is uncertain. Germline CDR1 is MNHEY and CDR2 is SMNVEV (reference sequence). V shed 7 bases and J shed 7 bases, with 23 bases lying between them. CDR3 length: 15 residues.